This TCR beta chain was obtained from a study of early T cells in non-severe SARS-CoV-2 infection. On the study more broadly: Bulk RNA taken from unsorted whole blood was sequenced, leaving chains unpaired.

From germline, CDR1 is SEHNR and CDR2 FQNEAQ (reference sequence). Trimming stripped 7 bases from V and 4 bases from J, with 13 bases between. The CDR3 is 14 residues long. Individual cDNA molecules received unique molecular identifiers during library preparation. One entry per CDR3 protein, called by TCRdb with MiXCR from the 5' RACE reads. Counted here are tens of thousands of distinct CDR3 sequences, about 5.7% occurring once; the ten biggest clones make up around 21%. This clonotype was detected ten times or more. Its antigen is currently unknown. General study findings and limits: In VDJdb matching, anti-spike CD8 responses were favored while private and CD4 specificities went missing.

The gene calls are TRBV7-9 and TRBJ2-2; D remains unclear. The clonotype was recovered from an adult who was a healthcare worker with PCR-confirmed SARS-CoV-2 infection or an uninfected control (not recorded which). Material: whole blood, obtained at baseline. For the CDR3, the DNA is TGTGCCAGCACCGTGGGGTCGGGCACCGGGGAGCTGTTTTTT. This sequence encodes CASTVGSGTGELFF.